This T cell receptor beta chain comes out of a study of cytomegalovirus exposure and HLA in healthy donors. Study findings and constraints: The CMV antigen specificity of three CMV-associated chains was confirmed through in vitro analysis.

With V trimmed by 3 bases and J by 7 bases, 18 bases remained unmatched. This CDR3 has 19 amino acids. The V gene's germline CDR1 is SGHAT and CDR2 FQDESV (reference sequence). The PCR contained 60 Vbeta and 13 Jbeta primers. The assay was immunoSEQ multiplex PCR, and TCRdb's table has in-frame clones only and misses some. The sample has around 130,000 clones, around three fifths seen once. Of note for this clone: Its antigen is unidentified.

This TCR derives from a male donor in good health and CMV-seronegative. The sample was PBMCs. J is TRBJ2-5 and V is TRBV11-1; 12 bases agree with TRBD2. The CDR3 coding sequence is TGTGCCAGCAGCTTTGCACTAGCGGGGGGCCCCGGGAGAGAAAGGACCCAGTACTTC. Amino acid sequence: CASSFALAGGPGRERTQYF.